This TCR beta chain derives from a study of cytomegalovirus exposure and HLA in healthy donors. PCR involved 60 Vbeta and 13 Jbeta primers. The repertoire was sequenced with immunoSEQ multiplex PCR; TCRdb's copy has only in-frame clones and lacks some. The repertoire holds around 130,000 clones, with 75% to 90% as singletons. V was shortened by 0 bases and J by 5 bases, with 8 bases between the two germline ends. Germline V CDR1 and CDR2: SGHDT, YYEEEE. The CDR3 covers 13 residues. The V gene is TRBV5-6, the J gene TRBJ2-5, with a weak D call TRBD2 (6 bases). The sequenced sample was PBMCs. This TCR derives from a woman aged 40-49 years in good health and CMV-seronegative. The CDR3 region is CASSLGAGETQYF. For the CDR3, the DNA is TGTGCCAGCAGCTTGGGCGCGGGGGAGACCCAGTACTTC.